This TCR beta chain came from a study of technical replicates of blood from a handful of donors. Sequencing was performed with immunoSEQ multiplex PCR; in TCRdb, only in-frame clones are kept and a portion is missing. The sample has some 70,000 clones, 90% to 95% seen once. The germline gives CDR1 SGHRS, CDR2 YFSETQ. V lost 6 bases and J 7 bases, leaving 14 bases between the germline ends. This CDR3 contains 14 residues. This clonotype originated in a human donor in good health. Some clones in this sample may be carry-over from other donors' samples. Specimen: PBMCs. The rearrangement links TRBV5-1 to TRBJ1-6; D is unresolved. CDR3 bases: TGCGCCAGCAACTCGGGTGAGCCGAATTCACCCCTCCACTTT. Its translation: CASNSGEPNSPLHF.